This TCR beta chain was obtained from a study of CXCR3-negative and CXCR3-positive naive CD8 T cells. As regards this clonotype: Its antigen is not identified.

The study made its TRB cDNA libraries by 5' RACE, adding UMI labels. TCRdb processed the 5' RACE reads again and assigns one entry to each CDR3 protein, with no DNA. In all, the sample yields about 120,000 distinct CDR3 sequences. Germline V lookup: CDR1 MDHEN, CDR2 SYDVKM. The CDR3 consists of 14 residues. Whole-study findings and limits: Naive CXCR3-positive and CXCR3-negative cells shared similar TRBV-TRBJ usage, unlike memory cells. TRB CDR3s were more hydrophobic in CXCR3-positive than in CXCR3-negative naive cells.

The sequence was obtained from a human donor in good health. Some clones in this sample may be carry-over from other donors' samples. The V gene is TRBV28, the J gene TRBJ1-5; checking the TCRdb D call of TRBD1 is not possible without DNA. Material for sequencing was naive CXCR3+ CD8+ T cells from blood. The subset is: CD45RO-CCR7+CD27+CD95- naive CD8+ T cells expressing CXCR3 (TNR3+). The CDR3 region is CGSGTGGWNQPQHF.